The TCR beta chain under discussion was sequenced for a study of T cells after posttransplantation cyclophosphamide. Study conclusions and caveats: TRB overlap between skin or GI tissue T cells and blood was limited. Later blood repertoires were often dominated by clones from the donor CD8+ memory compartment.

TCRdb's copy holds only in-frame clones and misses some; the assay was immunoSEQ multiplex PCR. This sample carries roughly 13,000 clones, none of them present only once. Cyclophosphamide on days +3 and +4 followed busulfan-fludarabine conditioning and a marrow graft. In the case of this clone: Its target is not known.

The sequence derives from a female patient aged 40-50 years who received an allogeneic stem cell transplant from a related donor, was CMV-positive, and had no GVHD. A subset of T cells may come from the graft donor. The specimen was PBMCs, collected 1,000 to 1,200 days after allogeneic stem cell transplant with posttransplant cyclophosphamide.

In DNA form, the CDR3 reads TGTGCCAGCAGCTCCGCCGGGACAGGGTGGAGAGAGACCCAGTACTTC. Translated, it gives CASSSAGTGWRETQYF. This rearrangement joins TRBV28 to TRBJ2-5, with 9 bases lining up with TRBD1. Germline V CDR1 and CDR2: MDHEN, SYDVKM. This CDR3 spans 16 amino acids. J gave up 4 bases and V 6 bases, and 12 bases lay outside the gene matches.